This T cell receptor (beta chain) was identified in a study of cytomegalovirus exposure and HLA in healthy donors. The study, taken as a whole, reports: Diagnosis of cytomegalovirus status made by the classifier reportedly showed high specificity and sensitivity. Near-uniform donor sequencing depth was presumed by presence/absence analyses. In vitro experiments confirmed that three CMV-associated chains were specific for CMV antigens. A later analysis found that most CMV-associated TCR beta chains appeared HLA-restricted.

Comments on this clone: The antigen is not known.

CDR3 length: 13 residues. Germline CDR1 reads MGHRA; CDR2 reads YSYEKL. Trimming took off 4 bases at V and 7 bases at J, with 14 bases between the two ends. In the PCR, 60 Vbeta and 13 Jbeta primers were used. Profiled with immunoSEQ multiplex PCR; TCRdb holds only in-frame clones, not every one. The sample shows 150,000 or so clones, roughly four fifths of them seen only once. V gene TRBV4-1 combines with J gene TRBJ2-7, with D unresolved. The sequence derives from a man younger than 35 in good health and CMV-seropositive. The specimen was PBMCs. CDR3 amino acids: CASSPTGPSEQYF. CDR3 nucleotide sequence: TGCGCCAGCAGCCCCACCGGCCCTAGTGAGCAGTACTTC.